The 18 T cell receptor beta chains presented below share a single source sample, sequenced in a study of blood T cell repertoires in COVID-19. The assay was immunoSEQ multiplex PCR, and TCRdb's table has in-frame clones only and misses some. The sample gives roughly 61,000 clones, about 70% of which show up once; approximately 14% is in the top ten. Specimen: peripheral blood. These receptors were taken from a woman in her 70s with acute or convalescent COVID-19.

The V and J genes are TRBV18 and TRBJ2-5; 8 nucleotides align to TRBD1. Trimming took 3 bases from V and 4 from J; bases not matched to a gene: 10. In germline, CDR1 is KGHSH, CDR2 LQKENI. This CDR3 spans 16 amino acids. In nucleotides, the CDR3 is TGTGCCAGCTCACCTACAGGGGGAGTATTAGGAGAGACCCAGTACTTC. Residues: CASSPTGGVLGETQYF. The full variable domain, with the rest looked up from reference TRBV18 and TRBJ2-5, is NAGVMQNPRHLVRRRGQEARLRCSPMKGHSHVYWYRQLPEEGLKFMVYLQKENIIDESGMPKERFSAEFPKEGPSILRIQQVVRGDSAAYFCASSPTGGVLGETQYFGPGTRLLVL.

The rearrangement joins TRBV13 to TRBJ1-1; D might be TRBD1 (6 bases). V lost 5 bases and J 2 bases, leaving 12 bases between the germline ends. The CDR3 loop spans 14 amino acids. The V gene's germline CDR1 is PRHDT and CDR2 FYEKMQ (reference sequence). CDR3 nucleotide sequence: TGTGCCAGCAGCCAGGAGGACAGCAACACTGAAGCTTTCTTT. Protein: CASSQEDSNTEAFF.

This chain connects TRBV23-1 to TRBJ1-5; D remains ambiguous. TRBV23-1 is sorted into the ORF group, with uncertain function. The CDR3 length is 18 residues. Trimming removed 0 bases at V and 6 bases at J, with 21 bases between. In nucleotides, the CDR3 is TGCGCCAGCAGTCAATCTCAGGTGGTCCCGAGTCTGAGTCAGCCCCAGCATTTT. As protein: CASSQSQVVPSLSQPQHF.

The chain uses TRBV3-1 (or the pseudogene TRBV3-2) and TRBJ2-1; 8 bases fit TRBD1. The J segment lost 10 bases and the V segment lost 1 base, leaving 9 bases of the junction unmatched. Germline assignment: CDR1 LGHDT and CDR2 YNNKEL (reference sequence). The CDR3 length is 15 residues. The CDR3 is CASSQGGTDREEQFF. The CDR3 coding sequence is TGTGCCAGCAGCCAAGGGGGGACGGACAGGGAAGAGCAGTTCTTC.

V usage is TRBV5-1 and J usage is TRBJ1-3; 12 bases match TRBD1. V lost 4 bases to trimming and J lost 1 base; unmatched junction nucleotides: 6. Germline V CDR1 and CDR2: SGHRS, YFSETQ. The CDR3 contains 17 residues. The CDR3 DNA follows: TGCGCCAGCAGCCAGGGACAGGGGGCATCGTCTGGAAACACCATATATTTT. It translates to CASSQGQGASSGNTIYF.

The V and J genes are TRBV13 and TRBJ1-5, with D unresolved. With 0 bases removed from V and 6 bases from J, the gap between germline ends came to 6 bases. CDR1 and CDR2 (germline): PRHDT, FYEKMQ (reference sequence). The CDR3 is 13 amino acids. This CDR3 reads CASSLGSSQPQHF. As DNA, the CDR3 is TGTGCCAGCAGCTTAGGGTCCAGTCAGCCCCAGCATTTT.

This clone was detected a few times. The chain joins TRBV7-9 to TRBJ2-5; 7 bases fit TRBD1. Germline V gives CDR1 SEHNR, CDR2 FQNEAQ (reference sequence). The V segment lost 4 bases and the J segment 5 bases; nucleotides outside the gene matches: 16. The CDR3 covers 17 residues. This CDR3 is CASSSYRGPSIGETQYF. In nucleotides, the CDR3 is TGTGCCAGCAGCTCCTATAGGGGGCCCTCCATAGGGGAGACCCAGTACTTC.

This clone was picked up one time. The V call is TRBV4-2, the J call TRBJ1-4; a possible D gene is TRBD1 (6 bases). Germline lookup yields CDR1 LGHNA and CDR2 YNFKEQ. Trimming took off 2 bases at V and 3 bases at J, with 10 bases between the two ends. The CDR3 contains 15 residues. CDR3 loop: CASSQRGGANEKLFF. CDR3 coding DNA: TGTGCCAGCAGCCAAAGGGGGGGAGCTAATGAAAAACTGTTTTTT.

A single count supports this clone. The chain uses TRBV5-1 and TRBJ2-1; 8 positions agree with TRBD2. The germline CDR1 and CDR2 sequences are SGHRS and YFSETQ. Unmatched junction bases numbered 4, after V lost 0 bases and J lost 5 bases. The CDR3 is made up of 15 amino acids. In nucleotides, the CDR3 is TGCGCCAGCAGCTTGGCTTCCGGGGGGGACAATGAGCAGTTCTTC. Translating it yields CASSLASGGDNEQFF.

The chain combines TRBV6-6 with TRBJ1-1, with D perhaps matching TRBD1 (5 bases). V dropped 6 bases and J dropped 7 bases, with 18 bases sitting between them. The CDR3 is made up of 14 amino acids. Looked up from germline, CDR1 is MNHNY and CDR2 is SVGAGI (reference sequence). The CDR3 nucleotides read TGTGCCAGCAGGGTGGGGGGGACCCGACTTGAAGCTTTCTTT. The encoded protein is CASRVGGTRLEAFF.

Comment on this clone: Germline and junction disagree at one end, which may indicate a read error. Here the CDR3 reads CASSLMAGARARNF. The CDR3 DNA follows: TGTGCCAGCAGCTTAATGGCGGGGGCCCGGGCAAGAAATTTT. The rearrangement joins TRBV7-2 to TRBJ2-3, with D perhaps matching TRBD2 (7 bases). The length of the CDR3 is 14 residues. CDR1 and CDR2 (germline): SGHTA, FQGNSA.

V is TRBV7-3 and J is TRBJ2-1, with TRBD2 matching 13 bases. The CDR3 has 15 residues. Trimming took 5 bases from V and 9 from J; bases not matched to a gene: 7. Germline V CDR1 and CDR2: SGHTA, FQGTGA. The CDR3 sequence: CASSPTSGGTFEQFF. CDR3 DNA: TGTGCCAGCAGCCCGACTAGCGGGGGGACGTTTGAGCAGTTCTTC.

This chain uses TRBV9 with TRBJ1-4; TRBD1 aligns across 7 bases. The J segment lost 3 bases and the V segment lost 3 bases, leaving 5 bases of the junction unmatched. Germline-derived CDR1 and CDR2 are SGDLS and YYNGEE. This CDR3 spans 15 amino acids. CDR3 DNA sequence: TGTGCCAGCAGCGATGGCAGGGGGTCTAATGAAAAACTGTTTTTT. Translation gives CASSDGRGSNEKLFF.

This clone was seen just once. The V and J genes are TRBV27 and TRBJ1-1; D not resolved. Trimming took off 5 bases at V and 11 bases at J, with 21 bases between the two ends. The CDR3 has 14 residues. Germline CDR1 MNHEY, CDR2 SMNVEV (reference sequence). The CDR3 sequence is CASSPYTGSTKAFF. The DNA for the CDR3 is TGTGCCAGCAGTCCCTATACGGGGTCTACAAAGGCTTTCTTT.

The gene calls are TRBV10-2 and TRBJ1-5; a possible D gene is TRBD1 (6 bases). This CDR3 is built from 15 residues. Trimming left V 2 bases short and J 2 bases short, with 10 bases between. Germline V CDR1 and CDR2: WSHSY, SAAADI. This CDR3 reads CASSELDRGNQPQHF. The CDR3 nucleotides read TGCGCCAGCAGTGAGCTGGACAGAGGCAATCAGCCCCAGCATTTT.

V usage is TRBV6-5 and J usage is TRBJ1-2; the D is unclear. The CDR3 length is 13 residues. Germline CDR1 reads MNHEY; CDR2 reads SVGAGI. V lost 6 bases and J lost 7, with 15 bases in between. The CDR3 region is CASSPWAKAGYTF. The DNA for the CDR3 is TGTGCCAGCAGCCCCTGGGCGAAGGCTGGCTACACCTTC.

This clone has only a few counts. This rearrangement joins TRBV15 to TRBJ1-3; 7 positions agree with TRBD1. V dropped 1 base and J dropped 0; count of bases not matched to a gene: 6. The CDR3 is 17 amino acids. In germline, CDR1 is LNHNV, CDR2 YYDKDF (reference sequence). The CDR3 DNA reads as TGTGCCACCAGCAGAGGGGACAGCCGAAGCTCTGGAAACACCATATATTTT. It translates to CATSRGDSRSSGNTIYF. Supplemented by reference TRBV15 and TRBJ1-3, the full variable domain reads DAMVIQNPRYQVTQFGKPVTLSCSQTLNHNVMYWYQQKSSQAPKLLFHYYDKDFNNEADTPDNFQSRRPNTSFCFLDIRSPGLGDTAMYLCATSRGDSRSSGNTIYFGEGSWLTVV.

The chain combines TRBV4-1 with TRBJ2-7, with a weak D call TRBD2 (5 bases). Per the germline V gene, CDR1 is MGHRA and CDR2 is YSYEKL. Trimming removed 3 bases from V and 2 bases from J, with 8 bases in between. The CDR3 length is 13 residues. CDR3 bases: TGCGCCAGCAGCCAGCCGGGGACCTACGAGCAGTACTTC. Protein sequence: CASSQPGTYEQYF.